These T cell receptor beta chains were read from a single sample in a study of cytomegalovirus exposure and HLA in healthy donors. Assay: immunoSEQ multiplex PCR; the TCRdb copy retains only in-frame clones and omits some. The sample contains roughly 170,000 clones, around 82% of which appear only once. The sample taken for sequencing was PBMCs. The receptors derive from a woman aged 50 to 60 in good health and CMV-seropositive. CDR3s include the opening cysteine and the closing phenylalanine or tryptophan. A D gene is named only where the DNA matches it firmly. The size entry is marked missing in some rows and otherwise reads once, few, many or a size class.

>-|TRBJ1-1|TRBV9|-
CASSEGVSGNTEAFF
TGTGCCAGCAGCGAGGGGGTGTCTGGGAACACTGAAGCTTTCTTT
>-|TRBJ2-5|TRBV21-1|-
CASSLDRGETQYF
TGTGCCAGCAGCCTAGACAGGGGAGAGACCCAGTACTTC
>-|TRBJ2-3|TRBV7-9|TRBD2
CASSLAVGLGSDTQYF
TGTGCCAGCAGCTTAGCGGTGGGACTAGGATCTGATACGCAGTATTTT
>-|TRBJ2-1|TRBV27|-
CASSLQGRSYNEQFF
TGTGCCAGCAGTTTACAGGGCCGCTCCTACAATGAGCAGTTCTTC
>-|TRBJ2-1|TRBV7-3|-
CASSLSLEGYNEQFF
TGTGCCAGCAGCCTAAGTTTAGAGGGATACAATGAGCAGTTCTTC
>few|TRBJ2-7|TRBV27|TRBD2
CASSLTSGGVYEQYF
TGTGCCAGCAGTTTGACTAGCGGGGGAGTCTACGAGCAGTACTTC
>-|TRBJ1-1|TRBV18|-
CASSPPTTGNTEAFF
TGTGCCAGCTCACCACCGACGACAGGGAACACTGAAGCTTTCTTT
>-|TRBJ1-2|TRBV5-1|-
CASSPTTATYGYTF
TGCGCCAGCAGCCCGACGACAGCAACCTATGGCTACACCTTC
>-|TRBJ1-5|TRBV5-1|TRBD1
CASSAGQGAGQPQHF
TGCGCCAGCAGCGCGGGACAGGGAGCCGGTCAGCCCCAGCATTTT
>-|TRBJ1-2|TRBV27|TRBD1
CASSLTPRGRYGYTF
TGTGCCAGCAGTTTAACGCCCAGGGGGCGGTATGGCTACACCTTC
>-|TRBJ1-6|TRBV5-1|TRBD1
CASSLAVRGLFSPLHF
TGCGCCAGCAGCTTGGCCGTCAGGGGGCTTTTTTCACCCCTCCACTTT
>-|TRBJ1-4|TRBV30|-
CAWRAGNNEKLFF
TGTGCCTGGAGGGCGGGTAATAATGAAAAACTGTTTTTT
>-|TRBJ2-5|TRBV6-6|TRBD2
CASTMAGGRETQYF
TGTGCCAGCACTATGGCGGGGGGGCGAGAGACCCAGTACTTC
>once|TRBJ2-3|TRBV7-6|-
CASSPYQVDTQYF
TGTGCCAGCAGTCCTTATCAGGTTGATACGCAGTATTTT
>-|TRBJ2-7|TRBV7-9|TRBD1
CASSLWDRVGEQYF
TGTGCCAGTTCGCTATGGGACAGGGTGGGGGAGCAGTACTTC
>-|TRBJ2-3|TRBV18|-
CASSSSEYTDTQYF
TGTGCCAGCTCATCTAGCGAGTACACAGATACGCAGTATTTT
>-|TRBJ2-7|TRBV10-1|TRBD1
CASRKQGAPAYEQYF
TGCGCCAGCAGGAAGCAGGGGGCACCCGCCTACGAGCAGTACTTC
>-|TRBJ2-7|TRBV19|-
CASSIGGRTNSYEQYF
TGTGCCAGTAGTATAGGAGGAAGGACAAACTCCTACGAGCAGTACTTC
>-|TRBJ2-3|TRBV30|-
CAWSNAGVPDTQYF
TGTGCCTGGAGTAACGCAGGGGTCCCGGATACGCAGTATTTT
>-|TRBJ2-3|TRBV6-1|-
CASRLVGGTQYF
TGTGCCAGCAGGCTGGTCGGGGGAACGCAGTATTTT
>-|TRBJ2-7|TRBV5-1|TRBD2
CASSSLTTSGGGYEQYF
TGCGCCAGCAGCTCGCTAACGACTAGCGGGGGGGGGTACGAGCAGTACTTC
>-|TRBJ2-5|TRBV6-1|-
CASMSDGETQYF
TGTGCCAGCATGAGCGACGGAGAGACCCAGTACTTC
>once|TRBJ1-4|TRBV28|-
CASSLGQRGGKLFF
TGTGCCAGCAGTTTGGGTCAACGAGGTGGGAAACTGTTTTTT
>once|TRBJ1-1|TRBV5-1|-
CASSFGGTGNTEAFF
TGCGCCAGCAGCTTTGGCGGAACAGGGAACACTGAAGCTTTCTTT
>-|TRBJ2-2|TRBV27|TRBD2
CASRWDYRNTGELFF
TGTGCCAGCAGGTGGGACTACCGAAACACCGGGGAGCTGTTTTTT
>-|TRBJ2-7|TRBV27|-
CASSSWQGNEQYF
TGTGCCAGCAGTTCTTGGCAGGGGAACGAGCAGTACTTC
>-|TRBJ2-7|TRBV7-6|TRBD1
CASSPRGRRGEQYF
TGTGCCAGCAGCCCTAGGGGGCGCCGAGGCGAGCAGTACTTC
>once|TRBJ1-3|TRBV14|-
CASSQQGISGNTIYF
TGTGCCAGCAGCCAGCAGGGGATCTCTGGAAACACCATATATTTT
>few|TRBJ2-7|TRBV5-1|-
CASSLDPGLGEQYF
TGCGCCAGCAGCTTAGATCCAGGGTTGGGCGAGCAGTACTTC
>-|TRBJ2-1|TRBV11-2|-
CASSFSGLRGGEYNEQFF
TGTGCCAGCAGCTTTTCGGGGCTCCGGGGCGGGGAGTACAATGAGCAGTTCTTC
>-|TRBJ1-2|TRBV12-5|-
CATSVGNYGYTF
TGTGCTACTTCCGTGGGCAACTATGGCTACACCTTC
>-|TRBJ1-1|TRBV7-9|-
CASTQANTEAFF
TGTGCCAGCACCCAGGCGAACACTGAAGCTTTCTTT
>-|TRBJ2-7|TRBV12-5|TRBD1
CASGLGEKQGFSYEQYF
TGTGCTAGTGGTTTGGGAGAGAAACAGGGGTTCTCCTACGAGCAGTACTTC
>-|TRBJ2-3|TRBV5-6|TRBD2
CASSSGLAKDTQYF
TGTGCCAGCAGCTCTGGACTAGCCAAAGATACGCAGTATTTT
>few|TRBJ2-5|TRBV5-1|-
CASSFQETQYF
TGCGCCAGCAGCTTTCAGGAGACCCAGTACTTC
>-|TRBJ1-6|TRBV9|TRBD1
CASSAGQGGRLNSPLHF
TGTGCCAGCAGCGCAGGACAGGGGGGAAGATTAAATTCACCCCTCCACTTT
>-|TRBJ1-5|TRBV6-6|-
CASEQGVNQPQHF
TGTGCCAGCGAACAGGGAGTAAATCAGCCCCAGCATTTT
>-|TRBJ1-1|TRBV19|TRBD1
CASSQIGGSEAFF
TGTGCCAGTAGTCAAATAGGGGGCTCTGAAGCTTTCTTT
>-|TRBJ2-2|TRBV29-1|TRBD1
CSYYRGGTGELFF
TGCAGCTATTACAGGGGTGGCACCGGGGAGCTGTTTTTT
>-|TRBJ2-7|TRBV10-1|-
CASSEQPGSYEQYF
TGCGCCAGCAGTGAGCAGCCAGGGTCCTACGAGCAGTACTTC
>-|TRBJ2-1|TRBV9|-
CASSVGRQNEQFF
TGTGCCAGCAGCGTAGGCAGGCAGAATGAGCAGTTCTTC
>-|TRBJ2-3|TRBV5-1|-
CASSLIEGTDTQYF
TGCGCCAGCAGCCTCATCGAGGGCACAGATACGCAGTATTTT
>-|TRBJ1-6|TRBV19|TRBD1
CASSIDRGRFSPLHF
TGTGCCAGTAGTATCGACAGGGGGCGGTTTTCACCCCTCCACTTT
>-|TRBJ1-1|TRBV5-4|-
CASKTGWSTEAFF
TGTGCCAGCAAAACAGGGTGGAGCACTGAAGCTTTCTTT
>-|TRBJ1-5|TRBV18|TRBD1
CASSPSRDSHQPQHF
TGTGCCAGCTCACCAAGCCGGGACAGCCATCAGCCCCAGCATTTT